Below, 17 T cell receptor beta chains from the same sample are listed, as sequenced in a study of blood T cell repertoires in COVID-19. The protocol was immunoSEQ multiplex PCR, while the TCRdb copy is restricted to in-frame clones and leaves out a portion. Seen here are about 220,000 clones, 70% to 90% observed once, and the top ten hold over 3%. Material: PBMCs or T cells enriched from blood (not recorded which). The receptors derive from a woman aged 40 to 50 with acute COVID-19.

This clone is a singleton in its sample. At one end the junction does not follow the germline gene, possibly because of a read error. J is TRBJ1-1 and V is TRBV5-8, with D maybe TRBD1 (5 bases). The CDR3 sequence is 15 residues long. Germline-derived CDR1 and CDR2 are SGHTS and YDEGEE. The DNA for the CDR3 is TGTGCCAGCAGGTTGGAGGCAGGGCGGAACACTGAAGCTTTCTTT. Translating gives CASRLEAGRNTEAFF. The full variable domain, completed using reference TRBV5-8 and TRBJ1-1, is EAGVTQSPTHLIKTRGQQATLRCSPISGHTSVYWYQQALGLGLQFLLWYDEGEERNRGNFPPRFSGRQFPNYSSELNVNALELEDSALYLCASRLEAGRNTEAFFGQGTRLTVV.

In DNA form, the CDR3 reads TGTGCCCTTCGCAGGGGAGGCTACACCTTC. This gives the protein CALRRGGYTF. The genes are TRBV30 and TRBJ1-2; D is possibly TRBD1 (6 bases). Germline V CDR1 and CDR2: GTSNPN, SVGIG (reference sequence). The V gene lost 8 bases and the J gene lost 8 bases, with 12 bases spanning the gap. The CDR3 length is 10 residues.

DNA for the CDR3: TGTGCCAGCAGCTTATACGGGGACAAGAAAAACATTCAGTACTTC. It specifies CASSLYGDKKNIQYF. V is TRBV7-2 and J is TRBJ2-4; D possibly corresponds to TRBD1 (6 bases). The CDR3 totals 15 residues. Germline loops: CDR1 SGHTA, CDR2 FQGNSA. Trimming removed 2 bases from V and 4 bases from J, with 12 bases in between.

The rearrangement joins TRBV7-2 to TRBJ1-1; D is perhaps TRBD1 (6 bases). The CDR3 loop spans 16 amino acids. Trimming cost V 6 bases and J 4 bases, with 21 bases left between them. The V gene's germline CDR1 is SGHTA and CDR2 FQGNSA. CDR3 bases: TGTGCCAGCAGTCTACAAGGCGGGGGCTATAGCACTGAAGCTTTCTTT. Its translation is CASSLQGGGYSTEAFF. The variable domain in full, completed from reference TRBV7-2 and TRBJ1-1, reads GAGVSQSPSNKVTEKGKDVELRCDPISGHTALYWYRQSLGQGLEFLIYFQGNSAPDKSGLPSDRFSAERTGGSVSTLTIQRTQQEDSAVYLCASSLQGGGYSTEAFFGQGTRLTVV.

The rearrangement joins TRBV10-2 to TRBJ1-2; D is unresolved. With 0 bases removed from V and 2 bases from J, the gap between germline ends came to 16 bases. Germline-derived CDR1 and CDR2 are WSHSY and SAAADI. The CDR3 contains 17 residues. CDR3 in DNA: TGCGCCAGCAGTGAGTCATACCCCGGGGTCGGGAACTATGGCTACACCTTC. As protein: CASSESYPGVGNYGYTF.

The chain is built from TRBV4-3 and TRBJ1-1; no clear D gene. The V gene lost 4 bases and the J gene lost 6 bases, with 24 bases spanning the gap. The CDR3 length is 17 residues. Germline V gene data show CDR1 as LGHNA and CDR2 as YSLEER. This CDR3 is CASSLRRFLSDGSEAFF. The CDR3 nucleotides are TGCGCCAGCAGCCTAAGAAGGTTCCTCAGCGATGGGTCTGAAGCTTTCTTT.

The sample holds a few counts of this clone. This chain connects TRBV2 to TRBJ1-5; TRBD1 matches 9 bases. The germline V gene has CDR1 SNHLY and CDR2 FYNNEI. The CDR3 runs 16 residues. V was pared by 6 bases and J by 1 base, with 7 bases of the junction left unmatched. The CDR3 DNA reads TGTGCCAGCAGCCGGGACAGGGTGGGAAGCAATCAGCCCCAGCATTTT. It specifies CASSRDRVGSNQPQHF.

The rearrangement links TRBV12-3 or TRBV12-4 to TRBJ2-4, with 8 positions matching TRBD1. CDR3 length equals 13 residues. Trimming at V came to 6 bases and at J to 10 bases, leaving 8 bases not matched to a gene. For the CDR3, the DNA is TGTGCCAGCAGGGGGGACAGGCGGGGAATTCAGTACTTC. Amino acids: CASRGDRRGIQYF.

The chain recombines TRBV19 with TRBJ1-1; TRBD1 agrees at 7 bases. Germline lookup yields CDR1 LNHDA and CDR2 SQIVND (reference sequence). This CDR3 has 14 residues. Germline trimming cut 5 bases from V and 10 bases from J; bases unmatched to any gene: 13. The CDR3 region has the DNA TGTGCCAGTAGTTCTACGACAGGGTTTAGTGGAGCTTTCTTT. Amino acid sequence: CASSSTTGFSGAFF. The complete variable domain, with remaining parts taken from reference TRBV19 and TRBJ1-1, reads DGGITQSPKYLFRKEGQNVTLSCEQNLNHDAMYWYRQDPGQGLRLIYYSQIVNDFQKGDIAEGYSVSREKKESFPLTVTSAQKNPTAFYLCASSSTTGFSGAFFGQGTRLTVV.

J is TRBJ1-4 and V is TRBV6-5; 10 positions agree with TRBD1. CDR3 length: 14 residues. J lost 11 bases, V lost 8 bases, and 11 bases had no gene match. Germline values: CDR1 MNHEY, CDR2 SVGAGI. The CDR3 region is CASGSGQGRRKLFF. DNA of the CDR3: TGTGCCAGCGGCTCGGGACAGGGGAGACGGAAACTGTTTTTT.

This clone was counted a single time. V gene TRBV7-9 combines with J gene TRBJ2-1; 11 bases are a match to TRBD2. CDR3 length equals 15 residues. The germline CDR1 and CDR2 sequences are SEHNR and FQNEAQ (reference sequence). V lost 4 bases and J lost 2; bases outside the gene matches: 1. The CDR3 bases are TGTGCCAGCAGCTCTAGCGGGGGGACCTACAATGAGCAGTTCTTC. Protein product: CASSSSGGTYNEQFF.

This clone has only a few counts. This sequence joins TRBV6-5 and TRBJ1-1, with D possibly matching TRBD1 (5 bases). Trimming shortened V by 10 bases and J by 4 bases, and 19 bases separated the two germline ends. This CDR3 spans 14 amino acids. CDR1 is MNHEY, CDR2 SVGAGI, per germline. This chain's CDR3 is CATFPGGDGTEAFF. DNA of the CDR3: TGTGCCACCTTCCCGGGGGGGGACGGCACTGAAGCTTTCTTT.

The chain employs TRBV19 and TRBJ1-2; 10 nucleotides align to TRBD1. CDR3 length equals 15 residues. Trimming took 4 bases from V and 6 from J; bases not matched to a gene: 8. Per the germline V gene, CDR1 is LNHDA and CDR2 is SQIVND (reference sequence). The CDR3 protein is CASSKGDRGENGYTF. CDR3 bases: TGTGCCAGTAGTAAGGGGGACAGGGGAGAGAATGGCTACACCTTC.

This clone showed up many times. This chain connects TRBV3-1 (or the pseudogene TRBV3-2) to TRBJ1-1; tentative D call: TRBD1 (5 bases). This CDR3 region has 12 residues. Trimming took 0 bases from V and 10 from J, leaving 9 bases between them. The germline V gene has CDR1 LGHDT and CDR2 YNNKEL (reference sequence). The CDR3, as DNA: TGTGCCAGCAGCCAAGAACGGGGGGTAGCTTTCTTT. Protein: CASSQERGVAFF.

CDR3 DNA: TGTGCCAGTAGCACTCGTGAAGGACAAGAGCAAGATGAGCAGTTCTTC. Amino acid sequence: CASSTREGQEQDEQFF. The chain links TRBV19 to TRBJ2-1; tentative D call: TRBD1 (5 bases). CDR3 size: 16 residues. CDR1 is LNHDA and CDR2 is SQIVND in the germline V gene (reference sequence). The germline V and J ends were trimmed by 6 bases and 8 bases, with 23 bases remaining between them.

Only a few counts were recorded for this clone. The chain links TRBV6-2 or TRBV6-3 to TRBJ1-1; D is unresolved. The CDR3 loop spans 14 amino acids. Trimming stripped 0 bases from V and 5 bases from J, with 10 bases between. Per the germline V gene, CDR1 is MNHEY and CDR2 is SVGEGT. Here the CDR3 DNA reads TGTGCCAGCAGTTACTCGAGGGTGAGGACTGAAGCTTTCTTT. Its translation: CASSYSRVRTEAFF.

The sample holds one count of this clone. The chain couples TRBV7-9 to TRBJ1-1; maybe TRBD1 (6 bases). The germline V and J ends were trimmed by 7 bases and 2 bases, with 14 bases remaining between them. CDR1 is SEHNR and CDR2 is FQNEAQ in the germline V gene (reference sequence). This CDR3 is 14 amino acids long. CDR3 region: CASTLRQDNTEAFF. The CDR3 DNA follows: TGTGCCAGCACCCTCCGACAGGATAACACTGAAGCTTTCTTT.